Following are 14 T cell receptor beta chains from one sample sequenced in a study of blood T cell repertoires in COVID-19. The assay was immunoSEQ multiplex PCR, and TCRdb's table has in-frame clones only and misses some. Of a few hundred thousand clones in the sample, 86% were seen once. Input material: PBMCs or T cells enriched from blood (not recorded which). The source of these receptors is a woman aged 40 to 55 with acute COVID-19.

V gene TRBV29-1 combines with J gene TRBJ1-2; a possible D gene is TRBD1 (5 bases). CDR1 and CDR2 from the germline V gene are SQVTM and ANQGSEA. The ends were cut back, 3 bases at V and 5 bases at J, with 16 bases in the middle. The CDR3 is 14 amino acids. The CDR3 region has the DNA TGCAGCGTTGAGCCGGCCCGGGGACTTTATGGCTACACCTTC. Protein: CSVEPARGLYGYTF.

Here the CDR3 reads CASATSGYEQYF. Here the CDR3 DNA reads TGTGCCAGCGCGACTAGCGGTTACGAGCAGTACTTC. The V call is TRBV27, the J call TRBJ2-7, with 9 bases lining up with TRBD2. Germline trimming cut 8 bases from V and 4 bases from J; bases unmatched to any gene: 3. Germline V gene data show CDR1 as MNHEY and CDR2 as SMNVEV (reference sequence). The CDR3 totals 12 residues.

The table lists this clone with a count of one. The chain uses TRBV5-1 and TRBJ2-3; a possible D gene is TRBD2 (6 bases). This CDR3 spans 14 amino acids. CDR1 and CDR2 from the germline V gene are SGHRS and YFSETQ. Trimming took off 0 bases at V and 2 bases at J, with 7 bases between the two ends. CDR3 in amino acids: CASSLGDFTDTQYF. Here the CDR3 DNA reads TGCGCCAGCAGCTTGGGGGACTTCACAGATACGCAGTATTTT.

J is TRBJ2-7 and V is TRBV7-2, with 9 bases fitting TRBD1. This CDR3 comprises 16 residues. With 0 bases clipped from V and 2 bases from J, the junction kept 5 bases outside the gene matches. The germline gives CDR1 SGHTA, CDR2 FQGNSA. CDR3 in DNA: TGTGCCAGCAGCTTAGCGGGGACAGGGTTCACCTACGAGCAGTACTTC. Translation gives CASSLAGTGFTYEQYF.

The chain links TRBV4-3 to TRBJ2-5, with 14 bases matching TRBD2. Unmatched junction bases numbered 3, after V lost 4 bases and J lost 5 bases. The CDR3 runs 15 residues. CDR1 and CDR2 (germline): LGHNA, YSLEER. As DNA, the CDR3 is TGCGCCAGCAGCCGACTAGCGGGAGGGCCGGAGACCCAGTACTTC. Translation: CASSRLAGGPETQYF.

The chain employs TRBV18 and TRBJ1-4; D perhaps matches TRBD1 (5 bases). V was pared by 5 bases and J by 4 bases, with 8 bases between. Germline assignment: CDR1 KGHSH and CDR2 LQKENI. The CDR3 covers 13 residues. The CDR3 loop reads CASSAGYNEKLFF. The DNA for the CDR3 is TGTGCCAGCTCAGCAGGGTATAATGAAAAACTGTTTTTT.

The chain has TRBV19 and TRBJ2-3, with 10 bases that match TRBD2. The CDR3 has 16 amino acids. V lost 5 bases to trimming and J lost 2 bases; unmatched junction nucleotides: 7. Germline-derived CDR1 and CDR2 are LNHDA and SQIVND (reference sequence). The CDR3 DNA follows: TGTGCCAGTAGTCTAAGGACTAGCGGCTTCACAGATACGCAGTATTTT. It encodes CASSLRTSGFTDTQYF.

The chain couples TRBV19 to TRBJ1-5; 7 bases align to TRBD1. V trimming: 1 base; J trimming: 4 bases; junction bases outside the gene matches: 4. Germline CDR1 LNHDA, CDR2 SQIVND (reference sequence). CDR3 length equals 15 residues. The CDR3 coding sequence is TGTGCCAGTAGTATAGGAGGGGACAGTAATCAGCCCCAGCATTTT. Its protein product is CASSIGGDSNQPQHF. Full variable domain (rest looked up from reference TRBV19 and TRBJ1-5): DGGITQSPKYLFRKEGQNVTLSCEQNLNHDAMYWYRQDPGQGLRLIYYSQIVNDFQKGDIAEGYSVSREKKESFPLTVTSAQKNPTAFYLCASSIGGDSNQPQHFGDGTRLSIL.

DNA for the CDR3: TGTGCCAGTAGTATAGGCGGGGGATACTCTGGAAACACCATATATTTT. Translating it yields CASSIGGGYSGNTIYF. The V call is TRBV19, the J call TRBJ1-3; D is possibly TRBD1 (5 bases). Germline lookup yields CDR1 LNHDA and CDR2 SQIVND (reference sequence). Trimming left V 1 base short and J 0 bases short, with 10 bases between. The CDR3 extends over 16 amino acids.

V gene TRBV7-2 combines with J gene TRBJ1-1, with TRBD1 matching over 7 bases. The trim removed 2 bases at V and 0 bases at J, leaving 6 bases unmatched. The CDR3 spans 16 residues. Looked up from germline, CDR1 is SGHTA and CDR2 is FQGNSA. CDR3 amino acids: CASSLIGGPMNTEAFF. The CDR3 DNA is TGTGCCAGCAGCTTAATAGGGGGCCCTATGAACACTGAAGCTTTCTTT.

The chain couples TRBV10-1 to TRBJ2-1, with 7 bases identical to TRBD2. Germline V gene data show CDR1 as WNHNN and CDR2 as SYGVQD (reference sequence). V gave up 3 bases and J gave up 12 bases; unmatched junction bases: 11. This CDR3 comprises 14 residues. The CDR3 spells CASSDGGSQVRQFF. The CDR3 bases are TGCGCCAGCAGTGACGGGGGGAGCCAGGTTAGGCAGTTCTTC.

The chain has TRBV6-4 and TRBJ2-2, with 8 bases lining up with TRBD2. Germline V gives CDR1 MRHNA, CDR2 SNTAGT. V lost 6 bases to trimming and J lost 7 bases; unmatched junction nucleotides: 4. There are 13 residues in the CDR3. The chain's CDR3 is CASSRTSGGELFF. The CDR3 DNA follows: TGTGCCAGCAGCCGTACTAGCGGCGGGGAGCTGTTTTTT.

The J gene is TRBJ2-1, the V gene TRBV5-6; 12 bases are shared with TRBD1. Per the germline V gene, CDR1 is SGHDT and CDR2 is YYEEEE. The ends lost 4 bases at V and 8 bases at J; junction bases unmatched: 10. The CDR3 runs to 16 residues. CDR3 in amino acids: CASSPATGTGGDEQFF. The CDR3 coding sequence is TGTGCCAGCAGCCCGGCGACCGGGACAGGGGGCGATGAGCAGTTCTTC.

The chain combines TRBV6-5 with TRBJ1-2; 8 nucleotides match TRBD1. V shed 5 bases and J 4 bases; nucleotides not matched to a gene: 0. CDR1 and CDR2 from the germline V gene are MNHEY and SVGAGI. There are 12 residues in the CDR3. The CDR3 region has the DNA TGTGCCAGCAGTACAGGGGGCTATGGCTACACCTTC. Translation: CASSTGGYGYTF.